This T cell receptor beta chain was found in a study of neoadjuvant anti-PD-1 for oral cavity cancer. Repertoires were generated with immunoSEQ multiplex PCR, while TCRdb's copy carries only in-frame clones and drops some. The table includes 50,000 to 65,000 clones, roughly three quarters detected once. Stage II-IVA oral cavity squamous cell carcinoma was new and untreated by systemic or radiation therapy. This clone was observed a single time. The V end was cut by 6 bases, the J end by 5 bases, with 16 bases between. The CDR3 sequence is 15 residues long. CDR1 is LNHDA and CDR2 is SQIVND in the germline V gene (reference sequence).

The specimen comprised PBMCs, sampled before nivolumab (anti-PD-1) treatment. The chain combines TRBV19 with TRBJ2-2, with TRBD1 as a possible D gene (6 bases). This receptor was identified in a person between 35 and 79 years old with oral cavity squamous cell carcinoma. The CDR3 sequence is CASRSDRPGTGELFF. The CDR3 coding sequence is TGTGCCAGTAGATCCGACAGGCCGGGGACCGGGGAGCTGTTTTTT.